The 19 T cell receptor beta chains below were found in one sample sequenced in a study of T-cell memory formation after mild COVID-19. TCRdb redid the calling of the 5' RACE reads with MiXCR, one entry per CDR3 protein. The profile covers a few hundred thousand distinct CDR3 sequences, with roughly a fifth appearing a single time and roughly 8.1% taken by the ten largest. Source material: PBMCs or a T cell subset sorted from them (not recorded which). The receptors were sampled from an adult woman who had mild COVID-19 (a few samples of this study predate the infection). Cell type and time point are not known.

This clonotype came up a few times. The J gene is TRBJ2-1, the V gene TRBV27; TRBD2 matches at 11 bases. Germline CDR1 is MNHEY and CDR2 is SMNVEV (reference sequence). Germline trimming cut 4 bases from V and 7 bases from J; bases unmatched to any gene: 6. This CDR3 is 15 amino acids long. Here the CDR3 DNA reads TGTGCCAGCAGTTCTACTAGCGGGAGAGTGAATGAGCAGTTCTTC. Its translation: CASSSTSGRVNEQFF.

J is TRBJ1-2 and V is TRBV6-5; 7 nucleotides agree with TRBD1. The CDR3 has 16 residues. The junction had 17 bases not matched to a gene; V was cut back by 7 bases and J by 6 bases. Germline V gives CDR1 MNHEY, CDR2 SVGAGI. CDR3 in amino acids: CASTLTGQAGAHGYTF. CDR3 coding DNA: TGTGCCAGCACTCTGACCGGACAGGCGGGGGCCCATGGCTACACCTTC.

In this sample, this clonotype turned up a few times. The V call is TRBV7-2, the J call TRBJ2-6; no definite D call. Germline V CDR1 and CDR2: SGHTA, FQGNSA. Trimming stripped 2 bases from V and 0 bases from J, with 11 bases between. The CDR3 contains 17 residues. As DNA, the CDR3 is TGTGCCAGCAGCTTATTGACCGCTAGCTCTGGGGCCAACGTCCTGACTTTC. This codes for CASSLLTASSGANVLTF.

This clonotype was counted a few times. This rearrangement joins TRBV5-5 to TRBJ2-7; the D gene is possibly TRBD1 (7 bases). This CDR3 has 14 amino acids. Trimming cost V 0 bases and J 6 bases, with 13 bases left between them. Germline V gene lookup returns CDR1 SGHKS and CDR2 YYEKEE (reference sequence). CDR3 in amino acids: CASSLDRGGFEQYF. In DNA, the CDR3 is TGTGCCAGCAGCTTGGACAGGGGAGGATTCGAGCAGTACTTC.

The chain combines TRBV5-6 with TRBJ1-2, with no clear D. The CDR3 loop spans 15 amino acids. With 0 bases removed from V and 5 bases from J, the gap between germline ends came to 14 bases. Germline V CDR1 and CDR2: SGHDT, YYEEEE. CDR3 sequence: CASSLGLPEGYGYTF. For the CDR3, the DNA is TGTGCCAGCAGCTTGGGGTTGCCGGAGGGATATGGCTACACCTTC.

This clonotype was counted a few times. V and J are TRBV7-2 and TRBJ1-2; 10 bases are a match to TRBD1. Unmatched junction bases numbered 15, after V lost 3 bases and J lost 8 bases. The CDR3 sequence is 17 residues long. CDR1 and CDR2 (germline): SGHTA, FQGNSA. The CDR3 nucleotides read TGTGCCAGCAGCTTTTTAATCCCGACAGGGGGCGCTGGGGGCTACACCTTC. It is translated as CASSFLIPTGGAGGYTF.

The rearrangement links TRBV15 to TRBJ2-7; a weak D match, TRBD2 (5 bases). The V end lost 0 bases, the J end lost 1 base, and 19 bases lay between the germline ends. This CDR3 has 18 amino acids. CDR1 LNHNV and CDR2 YYDKDF come from the germline V gene (reference sequence). The CDR3 coding sequence is TGTGCCACCAGCAGAGATGGCCCTTCGGGATCCATGTCCTACGAGCAGTACTTC. Amino acids: CATSRDGPSGSMSYEQYF.

This clonotype was recorded at least ten times. V gene TRBV11-2 combines with J gene TRBJ2-7; D remains unclear. Looked up from germline, CDR1 is SGHAT and CDR2 is FQNNGV. This CDR3 spans 14 amino acids. V dropped 5 bases and J dropped 2 bases, with 13 bases sitting between them. The chain's CDR3 is CASSLALGPYEQYF. DNA of the CDR3: TGTGCCAGCAGCCTTGCCCTAGGGCCCTACGAGCAGTACTTC.

The gene calls are TRBV19 and TRBJ2-4; 9 bases map to TRBD2. Per the germline V gene, CDR1 is LNHDA and CDR2 is SQIVND (reference sequence). This CDR3 region has 15 residues. The trim removed 6 bases at V and 4 bases at J, leaving 7 bases unmatched. CDR3 sequence reads: CASRPTGLAKNIQYF. Here the CDR3 DNA reads TGTGCCAGTAGACCAACCGGACTAGCGAAAAACATTCAGTACTTC.

The gene calls are TRBV24-1 and TRBJ2-3; tentative D call: TRBD2 (5 bases). V shed 3 bases and J shed 4 bases, with 16 bases lying between them. This CDR3 spans 16 amino acids. CDR1 and CDR2 from the germline V gene are KGHDR and SFDVKD. The CDR3 nucleotides are TGTGCCACCAGTGATCCTCTGATGGGAGCTGCAGATACGCAGTATTTT. Protein product: CATSDPLMGAADTQYF.

V usage is TRBV2 and J usage is TRBJ2-3; D is uncertain. The germline V gene has CDR1 SNHLY and CDR2 FYNNEI. This CDR3 comprises 12 residues. With 0 bases removed from V and 6 bases from J, the gap between germline ends came to 4 bases. The CDR3 region has the DNA TGTGCCAGCAGTGAAGCGAAGGATACGCAGTATTTT. This encodes CASSEAKDTQYF.

This rearrangement joins TRBV4-2 to TRBJ1-3; perhaps TRBD1 as D (6 bases). In germline, CDR1 is LGHNA, CDR2 YNFKEQ. CDR3 length equals 19 residues. V dropped 0 bases and J dropped 0 bases, with 18 bases sitting between them. CDR3 coding DNA: TGTGCCAGCAGCCAAGATTGGTCGGTCGGACAGCACTCTGGAAACACCATATATTTT. Its protein product is CASSQDWSVGQHSGNTIYF.

The chain links TRBV6-5 to TRBJ2-4; 10 bases line up with TRBD1. Looked up from germline, CDR1 is MNHEY and CDR2 is SVGAGI. This CDR3 comprises 15 residues. The junction had 2 bases not matched to a gene; V was cut back by 4 bases and J by 2 bases. CDR3 nucleotides: TGTGCCAGCAGTTGGGGACAGGGGCCCAAAAACATTCAGTACTTC. This codes for CASSWGQGPKNIQYF.

This clonotype turned up a few times. J is TRBJ2-7 and V is TRBV7-2; D gene unclear. Trimming cost V 4 bases and J 4 bases, with 8 bases left between them. The CDR3 sequence is 12 residues long. CDR1 SGHTA and CDR2 FQGNSA come from the germline V gene. The CDR3 is CASSSVPYEQYF. In nucleotides, the CDR3 is TGTGCCAGCAGCTCCGTACCTTACGAGCAGTACTTC.

This clonotype came up once. The rearrangement uses TRBV20-1 and TRBJ1-2; a weak D match, TRBD1 (6 bases). Per the germline V gene, CDR1 is DFQATT and CDR2 is SNEGSKA (reference sequence). This CDR3 comprises 13 residues. V lost 6 bases, J lost 8 bases, and 19 bases lay in between. The CDR3 nucleotides read TGCAGTGCCCCTGATAATAAGGGGGGAGGCTACACCTTC. Translating gives CSAPDNKGGGYTF.

The rearrangement joins TRBV6-5 to TRBJ2-2, with TRBD1 as a possible D gene (6 bases). Germline CDR1 MNHEY, CDR2 SVGAGI. The V gene lost 6 bases and the J gene lost 3 bases, with 17 bases spanning the gap. CDR3 size: 16 residues. CDR3 region: CASRRQGRSYTGELFF. As DNA, the CDR3 is TGTGCCAGCAGACGCCAGGGGCGCTCGTACACCGGGGAGCTGTTTTTT.

This clonotype was detected a few times. V and J are TRBV5-1 and TRBJ2-5, with 9 bases matching TRBD2. The V gene's germline CDR1 is SGHRS and CDR2 YFSETQ. J gave up 5 bases and V 4 bases, and 9 bases lay outside the gene matches. The CDR3 runs to 15 residues. The CDR3: CASSLSGGLAETQYF. The CDR3 region has the DNA TGCGCCAGCAGCCTGAGCGGGGGGTTAGCCGAGACCCAGTACTTC.

In this sample, this clonotype turned up a few times. The chain has TRBV6-5 and TRBJ2-2; TRBD1 matches 9 bases. The V and J ends lost 6 bases and 5 bases, in that order; junction bases with no gene match: 7. This CDR3 is built from 15 residues. Germline lookup yields CDR1 MNHEY and CDR2 SVGAGI. The chain's CDR3 is CASSSDRGLTGELFF. For the CDR3, the DNA is TGTGCCAGCAGCTCCGACAGGGGGTTAACCGGGGAGCTGTTTTTT.

This clonotype turned up a few times. V usage is TRBV7-8 and J usage is TRBJ2-1, with TRBD2 matching 7 bases. The CDR3 length is 17 residues. The germline CDR1 and CDR2 sequences are SGHVS and FQNEAQ. The trim removed 2 bases at V and 2 bases at J, leaving 9 bases unmatched. In DNA form, the CDR3 reads TGTGCCAGCAGCTTAAATCGCGGGGGACCGACCTACAATGAGCAGTTCTTC. It encodes CASSLNRGGPTYNEQFF.